This T cell receptor (beta chain) was captured in a study of blood T cell repertoires in COVID-19. Individuals drawn from 20 to 30 US areas were roughly 18 to 100 years old. In assigning cohorts, the study relied on participant-reported clinical history. In germline, CDR1 is SGHVS, CDR2 FQNEAQ. Trimming took 1 base from V and 10 from J, leaving 14 bases between them. The CDR3 is 15 amino acids. In the authors' methods: Reference gene primer amplification gave estimated nucleated cell counts. Data came from immunoSEQ multiplex PCR; TCRdb stores just in-frame clones and leaves some out. The DNA was the basis for D and trimming; V, J and clone size are from that table. In the table there are 250,000 to 300,000 clones, approximately 91% of which are singletons.

This sequence joins TRBV7-8 and TRBJ1-6; D ambiguous. The origin of this receptor is a woman between 40 and 50 years old with acute COVID-19. Sequenced material: PBMCs or T cells enriched from blood (not recorded which). The CDR3 DNA is TGTGCCAGCAGCTTAGATATTATGGCCATCTCACCCCTCCACTTT. It translates to CASSLDIMAISPLHF.